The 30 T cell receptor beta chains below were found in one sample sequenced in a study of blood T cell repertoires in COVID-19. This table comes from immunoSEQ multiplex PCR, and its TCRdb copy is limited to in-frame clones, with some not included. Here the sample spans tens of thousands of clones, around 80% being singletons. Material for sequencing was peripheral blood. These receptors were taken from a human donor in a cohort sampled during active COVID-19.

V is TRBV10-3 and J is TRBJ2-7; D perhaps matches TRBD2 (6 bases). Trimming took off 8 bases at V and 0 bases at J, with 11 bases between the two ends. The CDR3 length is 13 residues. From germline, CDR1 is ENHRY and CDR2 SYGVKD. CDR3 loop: CAIGTYSSYEQYF. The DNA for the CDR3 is TGTGCCATCGGGACTTATAGCTCCTACGAGCAGTACTTC.

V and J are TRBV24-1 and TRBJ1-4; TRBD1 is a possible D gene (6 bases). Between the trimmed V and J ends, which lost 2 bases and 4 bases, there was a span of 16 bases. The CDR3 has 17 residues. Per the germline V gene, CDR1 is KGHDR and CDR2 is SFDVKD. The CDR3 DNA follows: TGTGCCACCAGTGATTCCAGGGAAGGGGGTTTTAATGAAAAACTGTTTTTT. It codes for CATSDSREGGFNEKLFF.

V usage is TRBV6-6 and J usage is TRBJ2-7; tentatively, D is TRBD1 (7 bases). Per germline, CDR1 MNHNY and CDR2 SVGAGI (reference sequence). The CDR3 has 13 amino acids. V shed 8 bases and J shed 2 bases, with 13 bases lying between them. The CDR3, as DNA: TGTGCCAGCGGCGGGACAGACACCTACGAGCAGTACTTC. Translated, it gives CASGGTDTYEQYF.

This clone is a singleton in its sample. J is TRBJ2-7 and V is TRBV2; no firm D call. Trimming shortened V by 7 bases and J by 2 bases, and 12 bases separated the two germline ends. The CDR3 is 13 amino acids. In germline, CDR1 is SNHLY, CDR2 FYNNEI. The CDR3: CASNVLLPYEQYF. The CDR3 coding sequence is TGTGCCAGCAATGTCCTACTCCCCTACGAGCAGTACTTC. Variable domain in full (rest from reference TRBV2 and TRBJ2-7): EPEVTQTPSHQVTQMGQEVILRCVPISNHLYFYWYRQILGQKVEFLVSFYNNEISEKSEIFDDQFSVERPDGSNFTLKIRSTKLEDSAMYFCASNVLLPYEQYFGPGTRLTVT.

In nucleotides, the CDR3 is TGTGCCAGCAGGAAGAGTACTGGGACAGGGGGTCCCTACGAGCAGTACTTC. It specifies CASRKSTGTGGPYEQYF. V is TRBV9 and J is TRBJ2-7; TRBD1 matches at 11 bases. CDR1 is SGDLS and CDR2 is YYNGEE in the germline V gene. The CDR3 totals 17 residues. With V trimmed by 5 bases and J by 2 bases, 12 bases remained unmatched.

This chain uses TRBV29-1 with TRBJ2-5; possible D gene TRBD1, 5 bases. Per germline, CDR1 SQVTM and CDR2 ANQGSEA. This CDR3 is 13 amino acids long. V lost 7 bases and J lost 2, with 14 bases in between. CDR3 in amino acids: CSAFTGGQETQYF. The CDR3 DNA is TGCAGCGCCTTTACAGGCGGACAAGAGACCCAGTACTTC.

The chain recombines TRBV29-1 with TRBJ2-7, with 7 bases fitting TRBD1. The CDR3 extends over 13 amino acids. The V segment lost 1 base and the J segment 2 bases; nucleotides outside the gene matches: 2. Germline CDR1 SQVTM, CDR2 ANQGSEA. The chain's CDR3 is CSVEVGTAYEQYF. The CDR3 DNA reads TGCAGCGTTGAAGTGGGGACAGCCTACGAGCAGTACTTC.

For the CDR3, the DNA is TGTGCCAGCAGCCTATCAGGGTCTGACACTGAAGCTTTCTTT. This gives the protein CASSLSGSDTEAFF. The V call is TRBV7-9, the J call TRBJ1-1; weak D call: TRBD1 (5 bases). V was shortened by 5 bases and J by 3 bases, with 13 bases between the two germline ends. The germline V gene has CDR1 SEHNR and CDR2 FQNEAQ (reference sequence). The CDR3 covers 14 residues.

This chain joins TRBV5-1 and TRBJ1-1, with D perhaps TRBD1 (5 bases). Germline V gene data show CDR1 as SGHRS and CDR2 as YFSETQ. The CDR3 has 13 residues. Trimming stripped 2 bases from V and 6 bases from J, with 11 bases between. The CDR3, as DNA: TGCGCCAGCAGCTTTAAGGGGATCCCTGAAGCTTTCTTT. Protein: CASSFKGIPEAFF.

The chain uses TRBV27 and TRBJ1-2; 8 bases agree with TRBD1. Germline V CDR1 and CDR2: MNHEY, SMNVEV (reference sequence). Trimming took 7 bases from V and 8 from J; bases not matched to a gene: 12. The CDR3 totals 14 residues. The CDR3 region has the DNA TGTGCCAGCACTCAACTGACAGGGGCTGGCGGCTACACCTTC. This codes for CASTQLTGAGGYTF.

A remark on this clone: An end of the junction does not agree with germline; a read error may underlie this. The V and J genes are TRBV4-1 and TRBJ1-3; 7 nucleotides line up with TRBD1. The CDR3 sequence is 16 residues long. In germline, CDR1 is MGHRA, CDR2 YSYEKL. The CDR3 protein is CASSEDEGASGNTIYF. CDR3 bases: TGCGCCAGCAGCGAAGACGAGGGGGCGTCTGGAAACACCATATATTTT.

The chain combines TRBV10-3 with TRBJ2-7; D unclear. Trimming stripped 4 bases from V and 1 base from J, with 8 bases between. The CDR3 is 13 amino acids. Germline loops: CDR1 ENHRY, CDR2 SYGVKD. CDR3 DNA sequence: TGTGCCATCAGTGTTTCGCGGTCCTACGAGCAGTACTTC. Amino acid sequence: CAISVSRSYEQYF.

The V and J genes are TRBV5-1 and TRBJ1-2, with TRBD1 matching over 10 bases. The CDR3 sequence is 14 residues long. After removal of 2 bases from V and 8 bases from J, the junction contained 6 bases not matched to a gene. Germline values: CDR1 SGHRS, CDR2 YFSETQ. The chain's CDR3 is CASSLNRDRGGYTF. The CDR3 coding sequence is TGCGCCAGCAGCTTAAACCGGGACAGGGGCGGCTACACCTTC.

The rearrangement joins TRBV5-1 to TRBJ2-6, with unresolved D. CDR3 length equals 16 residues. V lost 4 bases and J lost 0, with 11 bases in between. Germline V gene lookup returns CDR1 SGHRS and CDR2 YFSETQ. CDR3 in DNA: TGCGCCAGCAGCCCGATAGCCTTCTCTGGGGCCAACGTCCTGACTTTC. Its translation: CASSPIAFSGANVLTF.

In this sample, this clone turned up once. The CDR3 here is CASGLAGIFYGYTF. DNA of the CDR3: TGTGCTAGTGGTTTGGCAGGGATTTTCTATGGCTACACCTTC. J is TRBJ1-2 and V is TRBV12-5, with D maybe TRBD1 (5 bases). Germline CDR1 and CDR2: LGHNT and FRNRAP. This CDR3 contains 14 residues. The V end was cut by 1 base, the J end by 4 bases, with 10 bases between.

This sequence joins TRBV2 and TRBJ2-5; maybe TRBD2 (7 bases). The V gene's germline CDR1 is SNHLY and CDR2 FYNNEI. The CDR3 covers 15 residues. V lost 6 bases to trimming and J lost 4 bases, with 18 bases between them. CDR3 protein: CASSEGLRGGETQYF. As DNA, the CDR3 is TGTGCCAGCAGCGAGGGACTACGAGGGGGAGAGACCCAGTACTTC.

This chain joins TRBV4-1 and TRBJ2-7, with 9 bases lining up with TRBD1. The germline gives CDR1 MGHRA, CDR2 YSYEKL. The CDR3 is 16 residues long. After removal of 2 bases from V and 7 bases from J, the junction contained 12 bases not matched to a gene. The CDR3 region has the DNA TGCGCCAGCAGCCAAAGCGGGACAGGGAGGTCGAGTGAGCAGTACTTC. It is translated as CASSQSGTGRSSEQYF.

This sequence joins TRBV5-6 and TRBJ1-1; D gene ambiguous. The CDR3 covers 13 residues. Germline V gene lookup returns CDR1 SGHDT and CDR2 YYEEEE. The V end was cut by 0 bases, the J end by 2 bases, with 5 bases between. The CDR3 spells CASSLVRNTEAFF. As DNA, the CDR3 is TGTGCCAGCAGCTTGGTGCGAAACACTGAAGCTTTCTTT.

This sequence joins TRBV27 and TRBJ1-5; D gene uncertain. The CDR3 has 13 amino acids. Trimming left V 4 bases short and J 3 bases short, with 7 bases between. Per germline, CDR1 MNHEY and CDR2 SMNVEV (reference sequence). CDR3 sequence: CASSWRVNQPQHF. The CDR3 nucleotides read TGTGCCAGCAGTTGGAGGGTCAATCAGCCCCAGCATTTT.

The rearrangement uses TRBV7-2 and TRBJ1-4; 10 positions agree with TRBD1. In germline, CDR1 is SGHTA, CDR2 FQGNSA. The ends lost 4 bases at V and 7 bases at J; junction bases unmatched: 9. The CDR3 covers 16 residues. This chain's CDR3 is CASSSGRDRGREKLFF. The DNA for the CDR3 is TGTGCCAGCAGCTCCGGACGAGACAGGGGGCGTGAAAAACTGTTTTTT.

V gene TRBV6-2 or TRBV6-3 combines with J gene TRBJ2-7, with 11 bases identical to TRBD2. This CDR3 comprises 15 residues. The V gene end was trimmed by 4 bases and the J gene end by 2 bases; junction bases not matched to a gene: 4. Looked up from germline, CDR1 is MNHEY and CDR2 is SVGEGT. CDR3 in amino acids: CASSSGTSGTYEQYF. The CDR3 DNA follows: TGTGCCAGCAGTTCCGGGACTAGCGGTACCTACGAGCAGTACTTC.

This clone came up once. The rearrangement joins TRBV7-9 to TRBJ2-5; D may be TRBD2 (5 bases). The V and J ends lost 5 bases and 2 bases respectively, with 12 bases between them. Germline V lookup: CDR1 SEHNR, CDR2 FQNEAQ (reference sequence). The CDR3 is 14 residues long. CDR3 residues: CASSPGLAQETQYF. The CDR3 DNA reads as TGTGCCAGCAGCCCCGGATTAGCGCAAGAGACCCAGTACTTC.

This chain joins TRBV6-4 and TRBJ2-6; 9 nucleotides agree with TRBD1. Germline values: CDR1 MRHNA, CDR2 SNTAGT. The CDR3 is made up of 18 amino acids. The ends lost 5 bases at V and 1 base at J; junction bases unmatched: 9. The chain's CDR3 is CASSPGQGKSSGANVLTF. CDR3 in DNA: TGTGCCAGCAGTCCGGGACAGGGAAAAAGTTCTGGGGCCAACGTCCTGACTTTC.

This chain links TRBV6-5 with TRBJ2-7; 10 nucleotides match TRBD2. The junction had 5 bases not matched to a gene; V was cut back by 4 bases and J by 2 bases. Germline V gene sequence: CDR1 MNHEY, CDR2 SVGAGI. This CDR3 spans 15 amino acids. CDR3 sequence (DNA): TGTGCCAGCAGTTCCGGGACTAGCGTCGCCTACGAGCAGTACTTC. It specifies CASSSGTSVAYEQYF.

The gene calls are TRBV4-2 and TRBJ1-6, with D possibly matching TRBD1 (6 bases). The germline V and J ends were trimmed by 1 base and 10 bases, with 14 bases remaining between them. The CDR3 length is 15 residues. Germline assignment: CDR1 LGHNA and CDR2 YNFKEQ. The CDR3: CASSQGRAGVSPLHF. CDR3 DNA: TGTGCCAGCAGCCAAGGAAGGGCAGGGGTGTCACCCCTCCACTTT.

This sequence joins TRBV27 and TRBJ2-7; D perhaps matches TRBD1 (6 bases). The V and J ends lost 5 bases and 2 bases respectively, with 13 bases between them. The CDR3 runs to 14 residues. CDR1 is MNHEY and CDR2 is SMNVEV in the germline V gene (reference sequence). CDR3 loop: CASSPMTGTYEQYF. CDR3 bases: TGTGCCAGCAGTCCGATGACAGGTACCTACGAGCAGTACTTC.

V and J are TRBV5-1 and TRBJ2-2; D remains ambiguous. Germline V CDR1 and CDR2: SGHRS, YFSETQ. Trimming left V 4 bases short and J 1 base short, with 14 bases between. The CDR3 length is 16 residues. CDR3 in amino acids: CASSPQVILNTGELFF. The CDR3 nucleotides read TGCGCCAGCAGCCCCCAGGTAATTCTGAACACCGGGGAGCTGTTTTTT.

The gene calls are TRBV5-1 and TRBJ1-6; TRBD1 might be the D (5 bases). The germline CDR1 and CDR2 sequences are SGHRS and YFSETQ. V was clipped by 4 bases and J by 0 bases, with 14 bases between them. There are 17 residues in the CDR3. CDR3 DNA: TGCGCCAGCAGCATTGACAGTACTACCTCCTATAATTCACCCCTCCACTTT. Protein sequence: CASSIDSTTSYNSPLHF.

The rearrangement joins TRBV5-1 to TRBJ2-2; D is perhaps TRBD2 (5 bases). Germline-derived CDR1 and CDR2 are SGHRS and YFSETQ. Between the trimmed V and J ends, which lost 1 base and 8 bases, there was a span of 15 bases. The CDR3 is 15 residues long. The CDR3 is CASSLLGVGAGELFF. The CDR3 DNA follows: TGCGCCAGCAGCTTGTTGGGCGTGGGAGCTGGGGAGCTGTTTTTT.

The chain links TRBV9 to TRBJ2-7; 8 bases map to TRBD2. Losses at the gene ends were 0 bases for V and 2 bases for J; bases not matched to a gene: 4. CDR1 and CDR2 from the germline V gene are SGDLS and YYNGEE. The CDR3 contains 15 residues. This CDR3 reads CASSVAGLGTYEQYF. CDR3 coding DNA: TGTGCCAGCAGCGTAGCGGGACTAGGAACCTACGAGCAGTACTTC.